These 10 T cell receptor beta chains came from one sample sequenced in a study of T-cell memory formation after mild COVID-19. MiXCR, run by TCRdb on the 5' RACE reads, gives a single entry per CDR3 protein. Of under 450,000 distinct CDR3 sequences in the sample, 20% to 25% were seen once. The sequenced material came from PBMCs or a T cell subset sorted from them (not recorded which). The receptors here all came from a man aged 18 to 30 who had mild COVID-19 (a few samples of this study predate the infection). Cell type and time point are not known.

This clonotype has only a few counts. This chain uses TRBV20-1 with TRBJ1-2; TRBD1 agrees at 7 bases. The germline V gene encodes CDR1 DFQATT and CDR2 SNEGSKA (reference sequence). This CDR3 has 12 residues. V shed 6 bases, J shed 3 bases, and the junction held 4 bases outside the gene matches. In DNA, the CDR3 is TGCAGTGCCCGACAGGGCGACTATGGCTACACCTTC. It translates to CSARQGDYGYTF.

The J gene is TRBJ1-6, the V gene TRBV10-3; D uncertain. The length of the CDR3 is 14 residues. Germline values: CDR1 ENHRY, CDR2 SYGVKD. Between the trimmed V and J ends, which lost 10 bases and 1 base, there was a span of 11 bases. The CDR3 is CATAGGSYNSPLHF. The CDR3, as DNA: TGTGCCACCGCTGGCGGGTCCTATAATTCACCCCTCCACTTT.

Ten or more counts support this clonotype. The rearrangement links TRBV14 to TRBJ2-2; 9 bases map to TRBD2. Looked up from germline, CDR1 is SGHDN and CDR2 is FVKESK. The CDR3 has 18 amino acids. V dropped 2 bases and J dropped 5; count of bases not matched to a gene: 12. The CDR3, as DNA: TGTGCCAGCAGCCAAACGCGGGGGGGCCTGAGTAGGACCGGGGAGCTGTTTTTT. This sequence encodes CASSQTRGGLSRTGELFF.

This chain joins TRBV7-3 and TRBJ1-2, with a tentative D call TRBD1 (5 bases). Germline-derived CDR1 and CDR2 are SGHTA and FQGTGA. The V and J ends lost 2 bases and 7 bases respectively, with 20 bases between them. The CDR3 extends over 16 amino acids. DNA of the CDR3: TGTGCCAGCAGCTTAGCCGGGCCCCCAGCCGGGGGTGGCTACACCTTC. Its protein product is CASSLAGPPAGGGYTF.

This clonotype was picked up a small number of times. The rearrangement joins TRBV7-2 to TRBJ1-2; D is unclear. V was clipped by 1 base and J by 6 bases, with 9 bases between them. The length of the CDR3 is 13 residues. CDR1 and CDR2 from the germline V gene are SGHTA and FQGNSA. This CDR3 is CASSLGRSNGYTF. DNA of the CDR3: TGTGCCAGCAGCTTAGGCCGGTCCAATGGCTACACCTTC.

This chain connects TRBV10-3 to TRBJ2-3, with TRBD2 as a possible D gene (7 bases). V shed 10 bases and J shed 2 bases, with 16 bases lying between them. In germline, CDR1 is ENHRY, CDR2 SYGVKD. The CDR3 totals 14 residues. The CDR3 DNA follows: TGTGCCACTAGAGGGGGGGACCTCACAGATACGCAGTATTTT. Its translation is CATRGGDLTDTQYF.

This clonotype was counted a few times. The V gene is TRBV29-1, the J gene TRBJ1-1, with D maybe TRBD1 (6 bases). Between the trimmed V and J ends, which lost 3 bases and 1 base, there was a span of 9 bases. This CDR3 spans 13 amino acids. Germline assignment: CDR1 SQVTM and CDR2 ANQGSEA. The CDR3 sequence is CSVDRGTNTEAFF. CDR3 nucleotides: TGCAGCGTTGACAGGGGTACGAACACTGAAGCTTTCTTT.

The V and J genes are TRBV27 and TRBJ2-3; 9 nucleotides agree with TRBD1. This CDR3 has 15 amino acids. V lost 4 bases, J lost 4 bases, and 6 bases stayed unmatched. Germline V CDR1 and CDR2: MNHEY, SMNVEV (reference sequence). DNA for the CDR3: TGTGCCAGCAGTTGGACAGGGGAGGCCCCAGATACGCAGTATTTT. It encodes CASSWTGEAPDTQYF.

This clonotype was counted only a few times. The rearrangement links TRBV30 to TRBJ1-2; D is unclear. The CDR3 has 12 amino acids. CDR1 is GTSNPN, CDR2 SVGIG, per germline (reference sequence). The ends were cut back, 2 bases at V and 4 bases at J, with 8 bases in the middle. The CDR3 nucleotides are TGTGCCTGGAGTAACACAGCCTATGGCTACACCTTC. Protein: CAWSNTAYGYTF. Variable domain in full (rest from reference TRBV30 and TRBJ1-2): SQTIHQWPATLVQPVGSPLSLECTVEGTSNPNLYWYRQAAGRGLQLLFYSVGIGQISSEVPQNLSASRPQDRQFILSSKKLLLSDSGFYLCAWSNTAYGYTFGSGTRLTVV.

The chain recombines TRBV12-3 or TRBV12-4 with TRBJ2-6; D possibly corresponds to TRBD1 (6 bases). The V and J ends lost 6 bases and 2 bases respectively, with 14 bases between them. This CDR3 contains 16 residues. The CDR3 here is CASSPRQVAGANVLTF. Written as DNA, the CDR3 is TGTGCCAGCAGCCCGCGACAGGTTGCTGGGGCCAACGTCCTGACTTTC.